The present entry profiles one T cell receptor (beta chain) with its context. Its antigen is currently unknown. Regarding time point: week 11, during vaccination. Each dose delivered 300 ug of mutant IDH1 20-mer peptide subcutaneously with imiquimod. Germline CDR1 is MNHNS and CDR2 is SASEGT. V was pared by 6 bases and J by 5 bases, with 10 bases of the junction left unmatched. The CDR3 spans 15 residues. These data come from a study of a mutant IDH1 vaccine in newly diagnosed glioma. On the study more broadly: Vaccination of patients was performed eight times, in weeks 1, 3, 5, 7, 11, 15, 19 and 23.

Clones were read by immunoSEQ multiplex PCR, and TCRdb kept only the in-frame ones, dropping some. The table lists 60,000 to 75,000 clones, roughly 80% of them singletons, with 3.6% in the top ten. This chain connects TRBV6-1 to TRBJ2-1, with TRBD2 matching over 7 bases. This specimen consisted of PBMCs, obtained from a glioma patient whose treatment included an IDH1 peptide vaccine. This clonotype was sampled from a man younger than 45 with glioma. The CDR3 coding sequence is TGTGCCAGCAGATCACTTGGGGGGGGTGACAATGAGCAGTTCTTC. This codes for CASRSLGGGDNEQFF.